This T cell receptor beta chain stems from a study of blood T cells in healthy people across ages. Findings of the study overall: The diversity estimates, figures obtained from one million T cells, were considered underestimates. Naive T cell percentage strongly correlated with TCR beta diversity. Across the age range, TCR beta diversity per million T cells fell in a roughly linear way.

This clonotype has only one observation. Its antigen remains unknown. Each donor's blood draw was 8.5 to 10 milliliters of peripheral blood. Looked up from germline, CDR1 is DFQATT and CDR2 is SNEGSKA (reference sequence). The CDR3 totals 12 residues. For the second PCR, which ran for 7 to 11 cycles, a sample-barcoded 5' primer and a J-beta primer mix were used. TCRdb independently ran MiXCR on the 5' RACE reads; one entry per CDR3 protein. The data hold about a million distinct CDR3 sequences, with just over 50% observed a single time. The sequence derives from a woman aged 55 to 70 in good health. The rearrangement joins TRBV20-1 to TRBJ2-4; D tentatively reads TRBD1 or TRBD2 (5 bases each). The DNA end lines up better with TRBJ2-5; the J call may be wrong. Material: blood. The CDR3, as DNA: TGCAGTGCCCCAGGGCGGGAAGAGACCCAGTACTTC. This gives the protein CSAPGREETQYF.